This TCR beta chain originates from a study of shared clonotypes between healthy human individuals. Study-level background: The donor pool was made up of a couple of women and three men aged 18 to 49.

As originally analysed: Without quality scores, immunoSEQ junctional reads could not be filtered like full-length reads. Assay: immunoSEQ multiplex PCR; the TCRdb copy retains only in-frame clones and omits some. V and J calls and clone size are given by that table; D and trimming were obtained from the DNA. In the table there are over a million clones, 98% of which are singletons. CDR1 is MNHEY, CDR2 SVGAGI, per germline. CDR3 length: 16 amino acids. Trimming cost V 2 bases and J 0 bases; bases outside gene matches: 6. CD45RA+ naive and CD45RA-negative memory subsets were separated from CD4+ cells. This TCR derives from a man aged 25 to 45 in good health. Input material: naive CD4+ T cells sorted from blood. Subset reported: CD45RA+ positively selected. The chain is built from TRBV6-5 and TRBJ1-1; 7 bases are a match to TRBD1. CDR3 nucleotide sequence: TGTGCCAGCAGTTACCAAGAGGGGGCCATGAACACTGAAGCTTTCTTT. It codes for CASSYQEGAMNTEAFF.